One sample yielded the 24 T cell receptor beta chains listed below, sequenced in a study of a mutant IDH1 vaccine in newly diagnosed glioma. Time point of the sample: baseline, week 1 (first vaccination visit). The treatment was: pre-vaccination baseline after standard-of-care therapy. Repertoires were generated with immunoSEQ multiplex PCR, while TCRdb's copy carries only in-frame clones and drops some. The sample has some 56,000 clones, approximately 92% seen once. Specimen: PBMCs, collected from a glioma patient treated with radiotherapy, temozolomide or both. Source of these receptors: a man aged 50-59 years with glioma.

J is TRBJ2-7 and V is TRBV13; D is undetermined. Germline CDR1 reads PRHDT; CDR2 reads FYEKMQ (reference sequence). V was cut by 5 bases and J by 3 bases, with 14 bases left in between. The CDR3 runs 14 residues. The CDR3 loop is CASSRDSNYYEQYF. The CDR3 DNA reads as TGTGCCAGCAGCCGAGACTCAAATTACTACGAGCAGTACTTC. Variable domain in full (rest from reference TRBV13 and TRBJ2-7): AAGVIQSPRHLIKEKRETATLKCYPIPRHDTVYWYQQGPGQDPQFLISFYEKMQSDKGSIPDRFSAQQFSDYHSELNMSSLELGDSALYFCASSRDSNYYEQYFGPGTRLTVT.

The chain carries TRBV20-1 and TRBJ2-7; the D is unclear. Trimming pared 2 bases from V and 7 bases from J, leaving 6 bases between. There are 10 residues in the CDR3. The germline gives CDR1 DFQATT, CDR2 SNEGSKA (reference sequence). The CDR3 DNA reads as TGCAGTGCTAGAAGGAGTGAGCAGTACTTC. It encodes CSARRSEQYF.

This rearrangement joins TRBV7-2 to TRBJ2-1, with D perhaps assigned TRBD1 or TRBD2 (5 bases each). Trimming pared 5 bases from V and 2 bases from J, leaving 13 bases between. This CDR3 region has 15 residues. In germline, CDR1 is SGHTA, CDR2 FQGNSA. The CDR3 DNA follows: TGTGCCAGCAGCCTCCAGAGGGGACCCTACAATGAGCAGTTCTTC. This sequence encodes CASSLQRGPYNEQFF. Drawing the rest from reference TRBV7-2 and TRBJ2-1, the complete variable domain is GAGVSQSPSNKVTEKGKDVELRCDPISGHTALYWYRQSLGQGLEFLIYFQGNSAPDKSGLPSDRFSAERTGGSVSTLTIQRTQQEDSAVYLCASSLQRGPYNEQFFGPGTRLTVL.

CDR3 in DNA: TGTGCCAGCATACTGGGCGGCCGCGCCGGGAATGAGCAGTTCTTC. Its protein is CASILGGRAGNEQFF. The chain has TRBV5-5 and TRBJ2-1; D is unresolved. Germline V lookup: CDR1 SGHKS, CDR2 YYEKEE (reference sequence). This CDR3 is built from 15 residues. Trimming took off 6 bases at V and 7 bases at J, with 20 bases between the two ends.

V gene TRBV7-8 combines with J gene TRBJ1-1; D is ambiguous. Germline CDR1 and CDR2: SGHVS and FQNEAQ. V lost 3 bases and J lost 3, with 8 bases in between. CDR3 length: 13 amino acids. CDR3 sequence: CASSFKLDTEAFF. As DNA, the CDR3 is TGTGCCAGCAGCTTCAAGTTGGACACTGAAGCTTTCTTT.

V and J are TRBV9 and TRBJ2-7, with 7 bases identical to TRBD2. Germline V gives CDR1 SGDLS, CDR2 YYNGEE. Trimming at V came to 4 bases and at J to 3 bases, leaving 10 bases not matched to a gene. This CDR3 has 15 residues. The CDR3 DNA reads TGTGCCAGCAGCCGGGGACTAACCGGGGACTACGAGCAGTACTTC. Its translation is CASSRGLTGDYEQYF.

V is TRBV27 and J is TRBJ1-2, with 12 bases that match TRBD1. This CDR3 is 17 amino acids long. With V trimmed by 5 bases and J by 2 bases, 9 bases remained unmatched. Germline CDR1 MNHEY, CDR2 SMNVEV (reference sequence). CDR3 bases: TGTGCCAGCAGTACCAGGGACAGGGGGCCAGTCAACTATGGCTACACCTTC. Amino acids: CASSTRDRGPVNYGYTF.

The chain couples TRBV28 to TRBJ1-2; D is ambiguous. Germline CDR1 MDHEN, CDR2 SYDVKM. This CDR3 contains 10 residues. The CDR3 DNA reads as TGTGACCACACTAACTATGGCTACACCTTC. It codes for CDHTNYGYTF.

The chain carries TRBV7-2 and TRBJ2-2, with D possibly being TRBD1 (6 bases). The CDR3 is made up of 15 amino acids. Germline V gene data show CDR1 as SGHTA and CDR2 as FQGNSA. V lost 1 base to trimming and J lost 7 bases, with 13 bases between them. This CDR3 reads CASSLEWQGNGELFF. The CDR3 coding sequence is TGTGCCAGCAGCTTAGAATGGCAGGGGAACGGGGAGCTGTTTTTT. Drawing the rest from reference TRBV7-2 and TRBJ2-2, the complete variable domain is GAGVSQSPSNKVTEKGKDVELRCDPISGHTALYWYRQSLGQGLEFLIYFQGNSAPDKSGLPSDRFSAERTGGSVSTLTIQRTQQEDSAVYLCASSLEWQGNGELFFGEGSRLTVL.

The V call is TRBV13, the J call TRBJ1-5; unclear D gene. The CDR3 totals 16 residues. The V gene lost 3 bases and the J gene lost 4 bases, with 16 bases spanning the gap. Germline loops: CDR1 PRHDT, CDR2 FYEKMQ (reference sequence). In DNA, the CDR3 is TGTGCCAGCAGCTTTAAATTGGGAGGTCGAAATCAGCCCCAGCATTTT. It specifies CASSFKLGGRNQPQHF. Based on the CDR3 plus reference TRBV13 and TRBJ1-5, the full variable domain is AAGVIQSPRHLIKEKRETATLKCYPIPRHDTVYWYQQGPGQDPQFLISFYEKMQSDKGSIPDRFSAQQFSDYHSELNMSSLELGDSALYFCASSFKLGGRNQPQHFGDGTRLSIL.

The rearrangement links TRBV11-2 to TRBJ1-2; possibly TRBD1 for D (5 bases). The CDR3 totals 15 residues. CDR1 SGHAT and CDR2 FQNNGV come from the germline V gene. The V gene lost 4 bases and the J gene lost 4 bases, with 16 bases spanning the gap. CDR3 sequence reads: CASSSLQVIFYGYTF. CDR3 nucleotide sequence: TGTGCCAGCAGCTCCTTACAGGTCATCTTCTATGGCTACACCTTC.

The CDR3 loop is CASSPGTPHYEQYF. The CDR3 bases are TGCGCCAGCAGCCCCGGGACTCCCCACTACGAGCAGTACTTC. V usage is TRBV10-2 and J usage is TRBJ2-7; D might be TRBD2 (6 bases). Germline CDR1 WSHSY, CDR2 SAAADI. The CDR3 spans 14 residues. V lost 6 bases and J lost 3, with 15 bases in between.

The CDR3 spells CASSPRWATTQNIQYF. CDR3 sequence (DNA): TGTGCCAGCAGTCCCCGCTGGGCTACAACCCAAAACATTCAGTACTTC. The rearrangement uses TRBV28 and TRBJ2-4; D is uncertain. Trimming removed 5 bases from V and 5 bases from J, with 19 bases in between. Per the germline V gene, CDR1 is MDHEN and CDR2 is SYDVKM. The CDR3 is 16 residues long.

V gene TRBV4-2 combines with J gene TRBJ2-7; TRBD2 aligns across 8 bases. The germline gives CDR1 LGHNA, CDR2 YNFKEQ. This CDR3 is built from 16 residues. Trimming at V came to 0 bases and at J to 6 bases, leaving 10 bases not matched to a gene. The CDR3 here is CASSQDASGSPSEQYF. DNA of the CDR3: TGTGCCAGCAGCCAAGATGCTAGCGGGTCCCCTAGCGAGCAGTACTTC.

This clone was observed a single time. This CDR3 reads CASSLARGGETQYF. In DNA form, the CDR3 reads TGTGCCAGCAGCTTAGCGCGGGGGGGAGAGACCCAGTACTTC. The chain employs TRBV7-6 and TRBJ2-5, with 9 bases lining up with TRBD2. The germline gives CDR1 SGHVS, CDR2 FNYEAQ. The V segment lost 0 bases and the J segment 4 bases; nucleotides outside the gene matches: 0. This CDR3 spans 14 amino acids. Complete variable domain (other parts from reference TRBV7-6 and TRBJ2-5): GAGVSQSPRYKVTKRGQDVALRCDPISGHVSLYWYRQALGQGPEFLTYFNYEAQQDKSGLPNDRFSAERPEGSISTLTIQRTEQRDSAMYRCASSLARGGETQYFGPGTRLLVL.

The rearrangement joins TRBV4-2 to TRBJ2-5, with D maybe TRBD1 (5 bases). Trimming removed 3 bases from V and 5 bases from J, with 16 bases in between. This CDR3 is 15 amino acids long. Germline loops: CDR1 LGHNA, CDR2 YNFKEQ. The chain's CDR3 is CASSHPDTLRETQYF. Here the CDR3 DNA reads TGTGCCAGCAGCCACCCGGACACCCTTAGGGAGACCCAGTACTTC.

The V and J genes are TRBV5-6 and TRBJ2-3; 9 nucleotides line up with TRBD2. Per germline, CDR1 SGHDT and CDR2 YYEEEE. V shed 0 bases, J shed 2 bases, and the junction held 7 bases outside the gene matches. The CDR3 consists of 17 residues. CDR3 DNA sequence: TGTGCCAGCAGCTTGGCAGGTAGCGGGGGCGCCACAGATACGCAGTATTTT. Its translation: CASSLAGSGGATDTQYF.

This clone was recorded a few times. The DNA for the CDR3 is TGTGCCAGCACTCCCGCGGGGGGTATCCATGGCTACACCTTC. It codes for CASTPAGGIHGYTF. The genes are TRBV28 and TRBJ1-2, with a weak D call TRBD1 (5 bases). The V gene lost 7 bases and the J gene lost 6 bases, with 18 bases spanning the gap. The CDR3 consists of 14 residues. Per the germline V gene, CDR1 is MDHEN and CDR2 is SYDVKM.

The chain uses TRBV2 and TRBJ1-1; TRBD1 aligns across 7 bases. CDR1 is SNHLY, CDR2 FYNNEI, per germline. The CDR3 runs 16 residues. The V and J ends lost 6 bases and 5 bases, in that order; junction bases with no gene match: 15. The CDR3 spells CASSLGGGGLWTEAFF. In DNA, the CDR3 is TGTGCCAGCAGCCTGGGGGGAGGGGGCCTATGGACTGAAGCTTTCTTT.

The chain is built from TRBV11-2 and TRBJ2-3; TRBD1 aligns across 9 bases. With 1 base clipped from V and 6 bases from J, the junction kept 2 bases outside the gene matches. The CDR3 extends over 14 amino acids. The germline gives CDR1 SGHAT, CDR2 FQNNGV. Here the CDR3 reads CASSLGQGGDTQYF. The CDR3 DNA follows: TGTGCCAGCAGCTTAGGACAGGGGGGGGATACGCAGTATTTT. The whole variable domain, remainder taken from reference TRBV11-2 and TRBJ2-3, is EAGVAQSPRYKIIEKRQSVAFWCNPISGHATLYWYQQILGQGPKLLIQFQNNGVVDDSQLPKDRFSAERLKGVDSTLKIQPAKLEDSAVYLCASSLGQGGDTQYFGPGTRLTVL.

The rearrangement links TRBV28 to TRBJ1-1; D is uncertain. Germline values: CDR1 MDHEN, CDR2 SYDVKM. CDR3 length equals 15 residues. V lost 2 bases and J lost 1, with 11 bases in between. The CDR3 nucleotides are TGTGCCAGCAGTTTAAGTAGTGGGCGGAACACTGAAGCTTTCTTT. Its protein is CASSLSSGRNTEAFF.

This clone appeared once. J is TRBJ2-5 and V is TRBV11-1; 8 bases line up with TRBD1. Germline CDR1 reads SGHAT; CDR2 reads FQDESV (reference sequence). The CDR3 is made up of 15 amino acids. V trimming: 4 bases; J trimming: 5 bases; junction bases outside the gene matches: 9. CDR3 sequence (DNA): TGTGCCAGCAGCTGGAGGGGGACAGGTTCGGAGACCCAGTACTTC. Encoded protein: CASSWRGTGSETQYF.

The CDR3 loop reads CASSLVRVQETQYF. The DNA of the CDR3 is TGCGCCAGCAGCTTGGTCAGGGTCCAAGAGACCCAGTACTTC. This chain links TRBV5-1 with TRBJ2-5, with D tentatively TRBD1 (5 bases). The CDR3 runs to 14 residues. Germline loops: CDR1 SGHRS, CDR2 YFSETQ. With 0 bases removed from V and 1 base from J, the gap between germline ends came to 7 bases.

The chain couples TRBV19 to TRBJ2-7; D remains unclear. Germline V gene lookup returns CDR1 LNHDA and CDR2 SQIVND (reference sequence). Trimming removed 4 bases at V and 0 bases at J, with 7 bases between. This CDR3 is built from 13 residues. CDR3 in DNA: TGTGCCAGTAGTAGACATCTCTCCTACGAGCAGTACTTC. Translation: CASSRHLSYEQYF.